This T cell receptor (beta chain) originates from a study of neurological immune-mediated disorders. Study overall: Relapsing-remitting disease affected 31, and secondary progressive 3, of 34 multiple sclerosis patients.

TCRdb re-derived calls from the 5' RACE reads in MiXCR, one entry per CDR3 protein. The profile shows about 52,000 distinct CDR3 sequences, roughly 3.8% of them singletons. There are many counts of this clonotype. The CDR3 spans 15 residues. The V end was cut by 7 bases, the J end by 3 bases, with 17 bases between. Germline loops: CDR1 SGHTA, CDR2 FQGNSA. Material for sequencing was PBMCs. The TCR comes from a man in his 60s with multiple sclerosis. This chain connects TRBV7-2 to TRBJ2-3; a weak D match, TRBD2 (6 bases). The CDR3 sequence: CASTPFGLATDTQYF. Written as DNA, the CDR3 is TGTGCCAGCACCCCCTTTGGGCTAGCGACAGATACGCAGTATTTT.